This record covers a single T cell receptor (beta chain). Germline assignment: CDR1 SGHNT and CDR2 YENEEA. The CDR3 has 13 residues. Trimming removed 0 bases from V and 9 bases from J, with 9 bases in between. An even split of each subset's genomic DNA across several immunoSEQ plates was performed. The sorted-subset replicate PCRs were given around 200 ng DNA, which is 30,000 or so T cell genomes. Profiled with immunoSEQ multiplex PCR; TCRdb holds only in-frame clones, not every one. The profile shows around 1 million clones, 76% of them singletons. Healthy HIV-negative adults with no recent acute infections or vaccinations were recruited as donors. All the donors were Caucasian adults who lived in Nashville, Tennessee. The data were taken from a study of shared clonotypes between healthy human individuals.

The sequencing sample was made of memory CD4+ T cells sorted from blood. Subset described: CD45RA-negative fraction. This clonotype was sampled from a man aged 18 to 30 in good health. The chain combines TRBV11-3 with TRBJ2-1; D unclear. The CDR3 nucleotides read TGTGCCAGCAGCTTAGAGGGCCCTAGTGAGCAGTTCTTC. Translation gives CASSLEGPSEQFF.